The text below deals with one TCR beta chain. Other DNA sequences of this sample code for an identical CDR3. Only in-frame clones appear in the TCRdb table, and some are missing; sequencing was by immunoSEQ multiplex PCR. The data hold 25,000 to 40,000 clones, with nearly 85% observed a single time. The sample is drawn from a study of lymphopenia after photon versus proton radiotherapy. V was trimmed by 2 bases and J by 1 base, leaving 9 bases between them. Germline V gene data show CDR1 as SGDLS and CDR2 as YYNGEE. The CDR3 spans 15 residues. The V gene is TRBV9, the J gene TRBJ2-2; TRBD2 is a possible D gene (6 bases). The clonotype comes from a woman in her sixties or seventies with pancreatic cancer. Sequencing used peripheral blood, obtained from a patient treated with proton-based radiotherapy. CDR3 coding DNA: TGTGCCAGCAGCGTCGGAGGGATGAACACCGGGGAGCTGTTTTTT. Encoded protein: CASSVGGMNTGELFF. The full variable domain, rest sourced from reference TRBV9 and TRBJ2-2, is DSGVTQTPKHLITATGQRVTLRCSPRSGDLSVYWYQQSLDQGLQFLIQYYNGEERAKGNILERFSAQQFPDLHSELNLSSLELGDSALYFCASSVGGMNTGELFFGEGSRLTVL.